Reported below is one TCR beta chain. The antigen is not known. Primers used in a second PCR of roughly 7 to 12 cycles were a sample-barcoded 5' primer and a J-beta primer mix. TCRdb ran MiXCR on the 5' RACE reads and lists one entry per CDR3 protein. This table has hundreds of thousands of distinct CDR3 sequences, over 20% appearing once. The V gene's germline CDR1 is SGDLS and CDR2 YYNGEE. The CDR3 is 17 amino acids. With V trimmed by 0 bases and J by 7 bases, 6 bases remained unmatched. This specimen comes from a study of blood T cells in healthy people across ages. Whole-study findings and limits: Across samples, TCR beta diversity tracked strongly with naive T cell percentage.

This sequence was found in a man between 65 and 80 years old in good health. The chain joins TRBV9 to TRBJ2-1; 14 bases agree with TRBD2. Sequenced: blood. CDR3 protein: CASSVGPGTSGSNEQFF. CDR3 sequence (DNA): TGTGCCAGCAGCGTAGGGCCCGGGACTAGCGGGAGTAATGAGCAGTTCTTC. Filled out from reference TRBV9 and TRBJ2-1, the complete variable domain reads DSGVTQTPKHLITATGQRVTLRCSPRSGDLSVYWYQQSLDQGLQFLIQYYNGEERAKGNILERFSAQQFPDLHSELNLSSLELGDSALYFCASSVGPGTSGSNEQFFGPGTRLTVL.